The rows below give T cell receptor beta chains drawn from one sample of a study of blood T cell repertoires in COVID-19. Measured with immunoSEQ multiplex PCR; TCRdb has only the in-frame clones, and not every one. Among roughly 87,000 clones, 88% were seen once, and the ten largest hold approximately 0.5%. Sequenced input: peripheral blood. These receptors originate from a man between 60 and 75 years old with acute or convalescent COVID-19. CDR3s include the opening cysteine and the closing phenylalanine or tryptophan. Fields, in order: V gene, clone size, J gene, D gene, CDR3 length, CDR3 DNA, CDR3 protein. A D gene is named only where the DNA matches it firmly. Where a row states a size, it is once, few, many or the class of an expanded clone; other rows omit it.

>TRBV7-2|-|TRBJ1-2|TRBD1|15
TGTGCCAGCAGCTTCGACGGGACAGGGCCCGGTGGCTACACCTTC
CASSFDGTGPGGYTF
>TRBV19|-|TRBJ1-1|TRBD1|14
TGTGCCAGTAGAAAGGACAGGGCTAACACTGAAGCTTTCTTT
CASRKDRANTEAFF
>TRBV5-8|-|TRBJ1-4|-|15
TGTGCCAGCCGAACGCGCGGGGGACGGGAAGAAAAACTGTTTTTT
CASRTRGGREEKLFF
>TRBV21-1|once|TRBJ2-1|-|17
TGTGCCAGCAGCAACCCACCGGGACTAGCGGGGGCCGAGGAGCAGTTCTTC
CASSNPPGLAGAEEQFF
>TRBV9|once|TRBJ1-1|-|14
TGTGCCAGCAGCGTACGACCGGGGTACACTGAAGCTTTCTTT
CASSVRPGYTEAFF
>TRBV3-1/TRBV3-2|once|TRBJ1-6|-|17
TGTGCCAGCAGCCAAGATGATACAGGGAGTAATAATTCACCCCTCCACTTT
CASSQDDTGSNNSPLHF
>TRBV5-1|few|TRBJ1-3|-|15
TGCGCCAGCAGCTTGGACAGTACCTCTGGAAACACCATATATTTT
CASSLDSTSGNTIYF
>TRBV12-3/TRBV12-4|-|TRBJ1-1|-|13
TGTGCCAGCAGTTTACGGGAAGACACTGAAGCTTTCTTT
CASSLREDTEAFF
>TRBV5-1|-|TRBJ1-3|-|14
TGCGCCAGCAGCTCCACTTACTCTGGAAACACCATATATTTT
CASSSTYSGNTIYF
>TRBV10-3|-|TRBJ1-4|-|11
TGTGCCATCGGGGGAGGTGAAAAACTGTTTTTT
CAIGGGEKLFF
>TRBV6-5|-|TRBJ1-1|TRBD1|14
TGTGCCAGCAGTAAACAGGGGGTCAACACTGAAGCTTTCTTT
CASSKQGVNTEAFF
>TRBV10-1|-|TRBJ1-1|-|13
TGCGCCAGCAGTGAGTCGGGGACAAAGAAGGCTTTCTTT
CASSESGTKKAFF
>TRBV18|-|TRBJ1-5|TRBD1|14
TGTGCCAGCCGTCTAGGACAGGGCGATCAGCCCCAGCATTTT
CASRLGQGDQPQHF
>TRBV5-1|-|TRBJ2-5|TRBD2|19
TGCGCCAGCAGCTTGGGGCTAGCGGGAGTTAAAGTTAGTGGAGAGACCCAGTACTTC
CASSLGLAGVKVSGETQYF
>TRBV29-1|-|TRBJ1-2|TRBD1|14
TGCAGCGTTGTGCTATCTCCCGGGACAGGGCCACCTACCTTC
CSVVLSPGTGPPTF
>TRBV20-1|-|TRBJ1-2|TRBD1|11
TGCAGTGCTAGAACAGGGGAGGGCTACACCTTC
CSARTGEGYTF
>TRBV6-5|-|TRBJ1-1|TRBD1|12
TGTGCCAGCAGAGACAGGGACACTGAAGCTTTCTTT
CASRDRDTEAFF
>TRBV7-3|-|TRBJ1-1|-|15
TGTGCCAGCAGCTTAACGGGAGGGGTCATCACTGAAGCTTTCTTT
CASSLTGGVITEAFF
>TRBV5-4|-|TRBJ2-3|TRBD1|14
TGTGCCAGCAGCTGGGGACAGGGGGCAGATACGCAGTATTTT
CASSWGQGADTQYF
>TRBV5-1|once|TRBJ2-2|-|15
TGCGCCAGCAGCTTGAGGCAGGCGAACACCGGGGAGCTGTTTTTT
CASSLRQANTGELFF
>TRBV6-5|-|TRBJ2-6|-|15
TGTGCCAGCAGCCTATATCCCTCTGGGGCCAACGTCCTGACTTTC
CASSLYPSGANVLTF
>TRBV12-3/TRBV12-4|-|TRBJ2-2|-|11
TGTGCCAGCAGCCAAACCGGGGAGCTGTTTTTT
CASSQTGELFF
>TRBV7-2|-|TRBJ1-5|-|16
TGTGCCAGCAGCTTATTTCCAGGAGGGAGCAATCAGCCCCAGCATTTT
CASSLFPGGSNQPQHF
>TRBV6-6|-|TRBJ1-6|-|14
TGTGCCAGCACCATGAGGGAGCATCACTCACCCCTCCACTTT
CASTMREHHSPLHF
>TRBV30|-|TRBJ2-2|TRBD2|20
TGTGCCTGGAGGCGAGGGACCGGGACTAGCGGCGGATTGGGCACCGGGGAGCTGTTTTTT
CAWRRGTGTSGGLGTGELFF
>TRBV3-1/TRBV3-2|-|TRBJ2-3|TRBD1|15
TGTGCCAGCAGCCAAGGCTTAGGGGGCGCAGATACGCAGTATTTT
CASSQGLGGADTQYF
>TRBV11-2|-|TRBJ2-1|TRBD1|16
TGTGCCAGCAGCTCCCGCCCTAAACAGGGGAACAATGAGCAGTTCTTC
CASSSRPKQGNNEQFF
>TRBV5-6|once|TRBJ1-3|-|17
TGTGCCAGCAGCTTAGCCTATGAACCAAGCTCTGGAAACACCATATATTTT
CASSLAYEPSSGNTIYF
>TRBV6-1|once|TRBJ2-7|TRBD1|15
TGTGCCAGCAGTGAGTGGGACAGTTTCTCCTACGAGCAGTACTTC
CASSEWDSFSYEQYF